A selection of T cell receptor beta chains follows, all from one sample in a study of OX40 agonist ivuxolimab in advanced cancers. Sequencing was performed with immunoSEQ multiplex PCR; in TCRdb, only in-frame clones are kept and a portion is missing. Of tens of thousands of clones in the sample, over 75% were seen once. The sample consisted of CD4+ or CD8+ T cells sorted from blood, taken in a trial of the OX40 agonist ivuxolimab. The receptors stem from an adult with an advanced solid tumor such as melanoma, head and neck, liver or kidney cancer. Each CDR3 is given with its conserved first and last residue. Fields, in order: V gene, D gene, clone size, J gene, CDR3 protein, CDR3 DNA. D genes are given only for firm matches. Clone size is not always given. Where it is, it says once, few, many or a class for expanded clones.

>TRBV10-3|TRBD1|-|TRBJ1-2
CAIRRQGVNYGYTF
TGTGCCATCCGGCGACAGGGAGTAAACTATGGCTACACCTTC
>TRBV5-4|TRBD1|-|TRBJ2-7
CASSSKGDRSSYEQYF
TGTGCCAGCAGCTCCAAGGGGGACAGGAGCTCCTACGAGCAGTACTTC
>TRBV11-2|-|-|TRBJ1-4
CASRGVGEKLFF
TGTGCCAGCCGGGGGGTAGGAGAAAAACTGTTTTTT
>TRBV7-9|-|-|TRBJ1-1
CASSLLYTEAFF
TGTGCCAGCAGCTTATTGTACACTGAAGCTTTCTTT
>TRBV6-5|-|-|TRBJ2-1
CATGTPAQFF
TGTGCCACCGGGACGCCGGCTCAGTTCTTC
>TRBV9|-|-|TRBJ2-6
CASSPPGANVLTF
TGTGCCAGCAGCCCACCTGGGGCCAACGTCCTGACTTTC
>TRBV28|-|-|TRBJ2-3
CASSSPNGWGTDTQYF
TGTGCCAGCAGTTCCCCCAACGGATGGGGCACAGATACGCAGTATTTT
>TRBV19|TRBD1|-|TRBJ2-2
CASRSGQGPFLELFF
TGTGCCAGTAGAAGCGGACAGGGGCCTTTTTTGGAGCTGTTTTTT
>TRBV30|-|-|TRBJ2-5
CAWSVRERETQYF
TGTGCCTGGAGTGTAAGGGAACGGGAGACCCAGTACTTC
>TRBV2|-|-|TRBJ2-5
CASSGAGASLTQYF
TGTGCCAGCAGTGGGGCGGGGGCCTCGTTGACCCAGTACTTC
>TRBV6-6|TRBD1|-|TRBJ1-3
CASRGTVSSGNTIYF
TGTGCCAGCAGGGGGACAGTGTCCTCTGGAAACACCATATATTTT
>TRBV5-8|-|once|TRBJ1-1
CASSLVRHGTEAFF
TGTGCCAGCAGCTTGGTAAGGCATGGAACTGAAGCTTTCTTT
>TRBV5-8|-|-|TRBJ2-1
CASSFDSSSYNEQFF
TGTGCCAGCAGCTTCGACTCCAGCTCCTACAATGAGCAGTTCTTC
>TRBV6-1|TRBD1|-|TRBJ1-1
CASSEDRGDTEAFF
TGTGCCAGCAGTGAGGACAGGGGGGACACTGAAGCTTTCTTT
>TRBV7-9|TRBD1|-|TRBJ2-7
CASSLAGTGVYEQYF
TGTGCCAGCAGCTTAGCCGGGACAGGGGTCTACGAGCAGTACTTC
>TRBV5-1|-|-|TRBJ1-3
CASSLAPGQGNTIYF
TGCGCCAGCAGCTTGGCTCCGGGACAAGGAAACACCATATATTTT
>TRBV11-2|TRBD1|-|TRBJ2-5
CASSYLPGQRQETQYF
TGTGCCAGCAGCTACCTACCGGGACAGCGGCAAGAGACCCAGTACTTC
>TRBV2|-|few|TRBJ1-5
CASSRTGQPQHF
TGTGCCAGCAGCCGCACAGGTCAGCCCCAGCATTTT
>TRBV28|-|-|TRBJ1-4
CASSSPGRNEKLFF
TGTGCCAGCAGTTCTCCGGGACGGAATGAAAAACTGTTTTTT
>TRBV27|-|-|TRBJ1-5
CASRRGVDNQPQHF
TGTGCCAGCAGGAGGGGGGTGGACAATCAGCCCCAGCATTTT
>TRBV7-3|-|-|TRBJ1-1
CASSTTATRAEAFF
TGTGCCAGCAGCACGACAGCGACCCGAGCTGAAGCTTTCTTT
>TRBV28|TRBD2|few|TRBJ2-7
CASSLGGRALAYEQYF
TGTGCCAGCAGTTTGGGCGGGAGGGCATTGGCCTACGAGCAGTACTTC
>TRBV2|TRBD1|-|TRBJ1-5
CASSATGTVNQPQHF
TGTGCCAGCAGTGCCACCGGGACAGTGAATCAGCCCCAGCATTTT
>TRBV19|-|-|TRBJ1-5
CASSKVRPSNQPQHF
TGTGCCAGTAGTAAGGTTCGCCCCAGCAATCAGCCCCAGCATTTT
>TRBV5-1|TRBD1|once|TRBJ1-4
CASSSGQGRTEKLFF
TGCGCCAGCAGCTCCGGACAGGGCCGAACTGAAAAACTGTTTTTT
>TRBV29-1|TRBD1|-|TRBJ1-1
CSVQGTAALGTEAFF
TGCAGCGTTCAGGGGACAGCCGCCCTAGGCACTGAAGCTTTCTTT
>TRBV7-9|-|few|TRBJ2-2
CASSEPGQSNTGELFF
TGTGCCAGCAGCGAACCGGGACAATCGAACACCGGGGAGCTGTTTTTT
>TRBV27|TRBD1|-|TRBJ1-6
CASRPTGTGSSPLHF
TGTGCCAGCAGACCTACCGGGACAGGGTCGTCACCCCTCCACTTT